The 18 T cell receptor beta chains presented below share a single source sample, sequenced in a study of blood T cell repertoires in COVID-19. TCRdb's table, derived via immunoSEQ multiplex PCR, lists solely in-frame clones and lacks some. The sample yields approximately 400,000 clones, approximately 88% seen once. Source material: peripheral blood. These receptor sequences come from a woman aged 50 to 60 with COVID-19, enrolled during active disease.

DNA for the CDR3: TGCGCCAGCAGCTTCATCCAGCGGGGGGCCCGGGTTCAAGAGACCCAGTACTTC. Its protein is CASSFIQRGARVQETQYF. This rearrangement joins TRBV5-1 to TRBJ2-5; TRBD2 matches at 9 bases. This CDR3 has 18 residues. Per the germline V gene, CDR1 is SGHRS and CDR2 is YFSETQ. Unmatched junction bases numbered 13, after V lost 2 bases and J lost 2 bases.

This rearrangement joins TRBV3-1 (or the pseudogene TRBV3-2) to TRBJ1-2; D is unresolved. This CDR3 spans 12 amino acids. V was shortened by 1 base and J by 7 bases, with 7 bases between the two germline ends. CDR1 LGHDT and CDR2 YNNKEL come from the germline V gene (reference sequence). This chain's CDR3 is CASSQGLSGYTF. The CDR3 DNA follows: TGTGCCAGCAGCCAAGGGTTGAGTGGCTACACCTTC.

V usage is TRBV12-2 and J usage is TRBJ2-7; the listed D gene, TRBD1, was not tested against the DNA. TRBV12-2 is labeled a pseudogene. This CDR3 is 16 amino acids long. The CDR3 region has the DNA TGTGCAAGTCGCTTAGCGAAAAGACAGGGGACGGGCGAGCAGTACTTC. This codes for CASRLAKRQGTGEQYF.

Note on this clone: This CDR3 is also generated by other DNA sequences in the sample. The chain uses TRBV9 and TRBJ2-3, with D uncertain. V was cut by 3 bases and J by 1 base, with 6 bases left in between. CDR3 length: 13 amino acids. Germline V gene data show CDR1 as SGDLS and CDR2 as YYNGEE. In DNA form, the CDR3 reads TGTGCCAGCAGCGCAAGAGGCACAGATACGCAGTATTTT. Amino acid sequence: CASSARGTDTQYF.

This chain links TRBV19 with TRBJ2-2, with 9 bases that match TRBD1. J gave up 3 bases and V 1 base, and 9 bases lay outside the gene matches. The V gene's germline CDR1 is LNHDA and CDR2 SQIVND (reference sequence). The CDR3 is 18 amino acids. CDR3 sequence (DNA): TGTGCCAGTAGTATAGTGGGACAGGGTTTTGCGGACACCGGGGAGCTGTTTTTT. Its translation: CASSIVGQGFADTGELFF.

The J gene is TRBJ1-4, the V gene TRBV5-6, with 7 bases identical to TRBD1. V lost 4 bases and J lost 0; bases outside the gene matches: 6. This CDR3 is built from 16 residues. CDR1 and CDR2 (germline): SGHDT, YYEEEE. In DNA form, the CDR3 reads TGTGCCAGCAGCCCAACTACAGGGGCAACTAATGAAAAACTGTTTTTT. Its protein product is CASSPTTGATNEKLFF. The complete variable domain, with remaining parts taken from reference TRBV5-6 and TRBJ1-4, reads DAGVTQSPTHLIKTRGQQVTLRCSPKSGHDTVSWYQQALGQGPQFIFQYYEEEERQRGNFPDRFSGHQFPNYSSELNVNALLLGDSALYLCASSPTTGATNEKLFFGSGTQLSVL.

The V gene is TRBV4-1, the J gene TRBJ2-5; 13 nucleotides line up with TRBD2. The CDR3 has 14 residues. V shed 1 base and J 7 bases; nucleotides not matched to a gene: 0. Germline V CDR1 and CDR2: MGHRA, YSYEKL. Written as DNA, the CDR3 is TGCGCCAGCAGCCAAGGACTAGCGGGAGGGACCCAGTACTTC. It specifies CASSQGLAGGTQYF.

V usage is TRBV4-1 and J usage is TRBJ1-5, with TRBD1 as a possible D gene (6 bases). This CDR3 contains 15 residues. V gave up 1 base and J gave up 3 bases, with 10 bases separating them. The germline gives CDR1 MGHRA, CDR2 YSYEKL. CDR3 residues: CASSQGQGNNQPQHF. The CDR3 DNA is TGCGCCAGCAGCCAAGGCCAGGGGAACAATCAGCCCCAGCATTTT.

The chain has TRBV30 and TRBJ1-4, with 11 positions matching TRBD1. J lost 6 bases, V lost 5 bases, and 5 bases had no gene match. The CDR3 has 14 residues. Germline V lookup: CDR1 GTSNPN, CDR2 SVGIG (reference sequence). The CDR3 is CAWGRGQGDEKLFF. The CDR3 region has the DNA TGTGCCTGGGGGAGGGGACAGGGGGATGAAAAACTGTTTTTT.

This clone was detected only a few times. The J gene is TRBJ1-6, the V gene TRBV4-1; D unresolved. The CDR3 is 12 residues long. V was cut by 3 bases and J by 7 bases, with 4 bases left in between. Germline V gene data show CDR1 as MGHRA and CDR2 as YSYEKL. In DNA form, the CDR3 reads TGCGCCAGCAGCCACGGGAATTCACCCCTCCACTTT. Protein sequence: CASSHGNSPLHF.

V gene TRBV19 combines with J gene TRBJ1-4, with D perhaps TRBD1 (5 bases). This CDR3 region has 16 residues. CDR1 and CDR2 (germline): LNHDA, SQIVND (reference sequence). V was cut by 7 bases and J by 4 bases, with 19 bases left in between. The CDR3 DNA reads as TGTGCCAGTACTTTACCCCAGGGTTCGGGTAATGAAAAACTGTTTTTT. Amino acid sequence: CASTLPQGSGNEKLFF.

The V gene is TRBV27, the J gene TRBJ2-3, with D possibly being TRBD2 (6 bases). There are 15 residues in the CDR3. Germline V gives CDR1 MNHEY, CDR2 SMNVEV (reference sequence). V was cut by 3 bases and J by 3 bases, with 13 bases left in between. DNA of the CDR3: TGTGCCAGCAGTTTTCTAGCGACAGAGACAGATACGCAGTATTTT. Encoded protein: CASSFLATETDTQYF.

The J gene is TRBJ2-1, the V gene TRBV28, with TRBD1 matching 7 bases. The V gene end was trimmed by 5 bases and the J gene end by 13 bases; junction bases not matched to a gene: 14. Germline CDR1 and CDR2: MDHEN and SYDVKM. The CDR3 has 14 amino acids. Written as DNA, the CDR3 is TGTGCCAGCAGTCCGCCCTACCTCCAGGGGGTTCAGTTCTTC. Protein sequence: CASSPPYLQGVQFF.

This clone appeared a single time. The chain joins TRBV15 to TRBJ2-7; TRBD1 aligns across 9 bases. This CDR3 is 14 amino acids long. With 2 bases clipped from V and 6 bases from J, the junction kept 5 bases outside the gene matches. Germline CDR1 LNHNV, CDR2 YYDKDF (reference sequence). In nucleotides, the CDR3 is TGTGCCACCAGCAGAAGGACAGGGGCGGGCGAGCAGTACTTC. Amino acid sequence: CATSRRTGAGEQYF.

The chain has TRBV19 and TRBJ1-5, with TRBD1 matching over 9 bases. The junction had 12 bases not matched to a gene; V was cut back by 6 bases and J by 3 bases. CDR3 length equals 17 residues. CDR1 and CDR2 (germline): LNHDA, SQIVND (reference sequence). The CDR3 region has the DNA TGTGCCAGTAGAACTAACAGGGGGCGCTTTGTCAATCAGCCCCAGCATTTT. As protein: CASRTNRGRFVNQPQHF.

This sequence joins TRBV9 and TRBJ2-3, with 9 positions matching TRBD2. The CDR3 length is 16 residues. The germline gives CDR1 SGDLS, CDR2 YYNGEE. The V gene end was trimmed by 3 bases and the J gene end by 5 bases; junction bases not matched to a gene: 10. In DNA, the CDR3 is TGTGCCAGCAGCGAGACGCCAGGCGGGGGGGGAGATACGCAGTATTTT. It specifies CASSETPGGGGDTQYF.

This clone has a handful of counts. The chain is built from TRBV5-1 and TRBJ1-5; no firm D call. CDR1 is SGHRS and CDR2 is YFSETQ in the germline V gene. The length of the CDR3 is 15 residues. The ends were cut back, 4 bases at V and 1 base at J, with 12 bases in the middle. CDR3 in amino acids: CASSPGGPSNQPQHF. CDR3 DNA sequence: TGCGCCAGCAGCCCCGGAGGGCCCAGCAATCAGCCCCAGCATTTT.

This clone was seen a single time. The chain combines TRBV27 with TRBJ1-1; possibly TRBD1 for D (6 bases). Germline V gene data show CDR1 as MNHEY and CDR2 as SMNVEV (reference sequence). Trimming left V 5 bases short and J 1 base short, with 11 bases between. The CDR3 covers 14 residues. DNA of the CDR3: TGTGCCAGCAGTCTCTCGGGACAGAACACTGAAGCTTTCTTT. It codes for CASSLSGQNTEAFF.